The 19 T cell receptor beta chains given below trace back to one sample, sequenced in a study of blood T cell repertoires in COVID-19. Assay: immunoSEQ multiplex PCR; the TCRdb copy retains only in-frame clones and omits some. This table holds around 190,000 clones, approximately 82% found once. The sequenced material came from peripheral blood. The receptors originated from a human donor in a cohort sampled during active COVID-19.

This clone was counted only a few times. The V gene is TRBV2, the J gene TRBJ2-2; 15 bases line up with TRBD2. This CDR3 spans 17 amino acids. The V segment lost 5 bases and the J segment 1 base; nucleotides outside the gene matches: 2. CDR1 and CDR2 from the germline V gene are SNHLY and FYNNEI. CDR3 in DNA: TGTGCCAGCAGTTGGACTAGCGGGAGGGTGAACACCGGGGAGCTGTTTTTT. It translates to CASSWTSGRVNTGELFF.

The rearrangement links TRBV30 to TRBJ1-1, with TRBD1 matching 7 bases. Germline V gene data show CDR1 as GTSNPN and CDR2 as SVGIG (reference sequence). The CDR3 is made up of 13 amino acids. V was pared by 3 bases and J by 4 bases, with 5 bases of the junction left unmatched. CDR3 sequence reads: CAWSQGVTTEAFF. As DNA, the CDR3 is TGTGCCTGGAGCCAGGGGGTTACCACTGAAGCTTTCTTT.

V gene TRBV11-1 combines with J gene TRBJ2-1; 8 bases fit TRBD1. V gave up 5 bases and J gave up 2 bases; unmatched junction bases: 8. The CDR3 has 16 amino acids. Germline V gene sequence: CDR1 SGHAT, CDR2 FQDESV (reference sequence). The CDR3 bases are TGTGCCAGCAGCCAAGACAGGGGTCGGCCCTACAATGAGCAGTTCTTC. This codes for CASSQDRGRPYNEQFF.

V is TRBV2 and J is TRBJ2-1, with 9 bases matching TRBD2. The CDR3 has 15 residues. V was clipped by 4 bases and J by 12 bases; unmatched bases: 13. Germline assignment: CDR1 SNHLY and CDR2 FYNNEI. The CDR3 DNA follows: TGTGCCAGCAGTGGGAGGGGTCTAGCGGGAAAGGGGCAGTTCTTC. It yields the protein CASSGRGLAGKGQFF.

To note about this clone: The junction shows a germline mismatch at one end, possibly a read error. This chain links TRBV28 with TRBJ1-2, with 8 bases fitting TRBD1. This CDR3 contains 16 residues. Germline assignment: CDR1 MDHEN and CDR2 SYDVKM. The CDR3 DNA reads as TGTGCCAGCAGTTTATATGCGACAGGGGCTAATTATGGCTACACCTTC. It specifies CASSLYATGANYGYTF.

The chain links TRBV10-1 to TRBJ1-5, with TRBD1 matching 12 bases. The germline V gene encodes CDR1 WNHNN and CDR2 SYGVQD (reference sequence). The CDR3 spans 18 residues. Trimming at V came to 6 bases and at J to 2 bases, leaving 11 bases not matched to a gene. The CDR3 loop is CASSPSGTGGSGNQPQHF. The CDR3 coding sequence is TGCGCCAGCAGCCCCTCCGGGACAGGGGGCTCTGGCAATCAGCCCCAGCATTTT.

The genes are TRBV10-2 and TRBJ2-3, with D perhaps matching TRBD2 (6 bases). The CDR3 sequence is 14 residues long. With 10 bases removed from V and 4 bases from J, the gap between germline ends came to 18 bases. CDR1 and CDR2 (germline): WSHSY, SAAADI. Here the CDR3 DNA reads TGCGCCACGGGAGATAAGATGAGATCAGATACGCAGTATTTT. Encoded protein: CATGDKMRSDTQYF.

This clone appeared once. J is TRBJ2-3 and V is TRBV30, with 7 bases aligning to TRBD2. Trimming at V came to 4 bases and at J to 4 bases, leaving 8 bases not matched to a gene. The germline gives CDR1 GTSNPN, CDR2 SVGIG (reference sequence). The CDR3 consists of 14 residues. For the CDR3, the DNA is TGTGCCTGGAAGCGGGGACTATTGGCAGATACGCAGTATTTT. Its protein product is CAWKRGLLADTQYF.

This clone was found once. The chain uses TRBV5-4 and TRBJ1-2; 7 bases are shared with TRBD1. The CDR3 sequence is 14 residues long. Germline V gene sequence: CDR1 SGHNT, CDR2 YYREEE (reference sequence). The ends lost 0 bases at V and 4 bases at J; junction bases unmatched: 3. The CDR3 bases are TGTGCCAGCAGCTTGGCCGGGACAGCCTATGGCTACACCTTC. Encoded protein: CASSLAGTAYGYTF. The complete variable domain, with remaining parts taken from reference TRBV5-4 and TRBJ1-2, reads ETGVTQSPTHLIKTRGQQVTLRCSSQSGHNTVSWYQQALGQGPQFIFQYYREEENGRGNFPPRFSGLQFPNYSSELNVNALELDDSALYLCASSLAGTAYGYTFGSGTRLTVV.

The chain links TRBV7-6 to TRBJ2-3; no definite D call. Between the trimmed V and J ends, which lost 5 bases and 6 bases, there was a span of 9 bases. The CDR3 extends over 12 amino acids. Germline CDR1 reads SGHVS; CDR2 reads FNYEAQ. DNA for the CDR3: TGTGCCAGCAGCCGAGCTTCGGATACGCAGTATTTT. Translation gives CASSRASDTQYF.

CDR3 bases: TGTGCCAGCAGTCGGACAGGGGCTTCCTACGAGCAGTACTTC. Translated, it gives CASSRTGASYEQYF. The rearrangement links TRBV27 to TRBJ2-7; 9 bases match TRBD1. The germline CDR1 and CDR2 sequences are MNHEY and SMNVEV (reference sequence). The CDR3 extends over 14 amino acids. V was pared by 5 bases and J by 1 base, with 3 bases of the junction left unmatched.

Here the CDR3 reads CSVRGRAHGYF. CDR3 sequence (DNA): TGCAGTGTACGCGGGAGGGCCCATGGATACTTC. V and J are TRBV20-1 and TRBJ2-5; TRBD2 matches at 9 bases. V lost 7 bases and J lost 14; bases outside the gene matches: 11. CDR1 and CDR2 (germline): DFQATT, SNEGSKA (reference sequence). The CDR3 covers 11 residues.

The rearrangement uses TRBV5-1 and TRBJ1-1, with TRBD1 matching 8 bases. J lost 4 bases, V lost 0 bases, and 5 bases had no gene match. The germline V gene encodes CDR1 SGHRS and CDR2 YFSETQ. The CDR3 runs 15 residues. This chain's CDR3 is CASSLARGQSTEAFF. CDR3 nucleotides: TGCGCCAGCAGCTTGGCCAGGGGGCAAAGCACTGAAGCTTTCTTT.

The chain links TRBV28 to TRBJ1-2, with 7 bases that match TRBD1. The CDR3 covers 15 residues. The ends lost 5 bases at V and 7 bases at J; junction bases unmatched: 13. The germline CDR1 and CDR2 sequences are MDHEN and SYDVKM. The CDR3 spells CASSTGQWGNFGYTF. The DNA of the CDR3 is TGTGCCAGCAGTACGGGACAGTGGGGGAATTTTGGCTACACCTTC.

J is TRBJ2-7 and V is TRBV12-1; the D call TRBD1 from the table was never checked on the DNA. TRBV12-1 is labeled a pseudogene. The CDR3 is made up of 15 amino acids. The CDR3 sequence is CASSLERQGHYEQYF. CDR3 DNA sequence: TGTGCCAGCAGCTTAGAGAGACAGGGACATTACGAGCAGTACTTC.

This clone was seen only a few times. This rearrangement joins TRBV6-1 to TRBJ2-2; 14 bases align to TRBD2. V lost 0 bases and J lost 5; bases outside the gene matches: 5. CDR3 length: 18 residues. CDR1 MNHNS and CDR2 SASEGT come from the germline V gene. CDR3 coding DNA: TGTGCCAGCAGTGAAGCGACTAGCGGGAGGGCCGGGACCGGGGAGCTGTTTTTT. Its translation: CASSEATSGRAGTGELFF.

This chain uses TRBV18 with TRBJ2-7; 7 nucleotides agree with TRBD1. Germline trimming cut 8 bases from V and 3 bases from J; bases unmatched to any gene: 7. Germline V gene data show CDR1 as KGHSH and CDR2 as LQKENI. This CDR3 is built from 13 residues. CDR3 region: CASMGTDHYEQYF. The CDR3 DNA is TGTGCCAGCATGGGGACAGACCACTACGAGCAGTACTTC.

The CDR3 nucleotides are TGTGCCAGTAGTCCACAGTTTGGACTAGCGGGAGTAGGCTACGAGCAGTACTTC. The encoded protein is CASSPQFGLAGVGYEQYF. This sequence joins TRBV19 and TRBJ2-7, with 13 nucleotides matching TRBD2. CDR3 length: 18 amino acids. In germline, CDR1 is LNHDA, CDR2 SQIVND (reference sequence). Germline trimming cut 5 bases from V and 3 bases from J; bases unmatched to any gene: 13.

The chain is built from TRBV2 and TRBJ2-3; D unclear. Germline values: CDR1 SNHLY, CDR2 FYNNEI. CDR3 length: 13 residues. Trimming removed 7 bases from V and 3 bases from J, with 11 bases in between. The CDR3 loop is CASTFSGTDTQYF. In nucleotides, the CDR3 is TGTGCCAGCACCTTCTCAGGTACAGATACGCAGTATTTT.